The present T cell receptor beta chain was sequenced within a study of beta chain features in type 1 diabetes. About the study: Patient and healthy donor groups were alike in age, gender and cell yields. Overall study results and limits: Type 1 diabetes patients showed a moderate but significant shortening of TCRB CDR3s in all four CD4+ subsets. Shorter templates might be favored by PCR, and equally so in patients and in controls.

Via the markers CD45RO/CCR7/CD25/CD127/CD95/CD27, stem cell-like memory, regulatory, central memory and naive CD4+ cells were sorted. Germline V gene lookup returns CDR1 LGHNT and CDR2 FRNRAP. J was trimmed by 7 bases and V by 6 bases; bases with no gene match: 12. This CDR3 is 17 amino acids long. On this clone: No antigen is known for it.

The authors reverse transcribed all of the isolated RNA, so sequencing captured expressed TCRB transcripts. The repertoire was sequenced with immunoSEQ multiplex PCR; TCRdb's copy has only in-frame clones and lacks some. The table includes under 500,000 clones, over 25% detected once. Sequenced: naive CD4+ T cells from blood. The source is a man between 18 and 35 years old in good health. The chain is built from TRBV12-5 and TRBJ2-1, with TRBD2 matching over 13 bases. The CDR3: CASGPMGTSGMNNEQFF. In DNA, the CDR3 is TGTGCTAGTGGCCCGATGGGGACTAGCGGGATGAATAATGAGCAGTTCTTC.